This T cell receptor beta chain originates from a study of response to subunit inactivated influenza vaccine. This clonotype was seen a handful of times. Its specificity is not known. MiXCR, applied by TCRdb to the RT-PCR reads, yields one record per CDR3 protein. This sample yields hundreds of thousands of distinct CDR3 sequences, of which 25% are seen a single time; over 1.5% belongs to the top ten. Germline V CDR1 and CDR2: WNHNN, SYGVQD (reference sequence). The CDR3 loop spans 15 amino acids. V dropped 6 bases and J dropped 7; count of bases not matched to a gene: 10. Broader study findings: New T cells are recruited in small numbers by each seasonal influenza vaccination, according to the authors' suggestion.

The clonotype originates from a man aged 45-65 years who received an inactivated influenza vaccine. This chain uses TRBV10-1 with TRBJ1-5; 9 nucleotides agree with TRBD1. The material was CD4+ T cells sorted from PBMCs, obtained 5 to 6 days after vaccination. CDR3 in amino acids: CASRTGTGIGQPQHF. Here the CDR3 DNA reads TGCGCCAGCAGAACCGGGACAGGGATAGGACAGCCCCAGCATTTT.